This entry lists 18 T cell receptor beta chains sequenced from one sample in a study of T cells in Graves' hyperthyroidism and ophthalmopathy (dated by TCRdb to the late 2010s). The library was obtained by multiplex PCR. The instrument given in TCRdb is Illumina HiSeq 2000. TCR beta CDR3 regions were amplified from RNA transcripts. The first round of RT-PCR for the TCR CDR3 was performed with the HTBI primer set and the Qiagen OneStep RT-PCR kit. The raw public data were reprocessed by TCRdb itself: fastp quality trimming at Q25, MiXCR clonotype calling, in-frame beta chains only. Identical CDR3 protein sequences are pooled into one entry, listed with their most common genes and DNA. The sample table holds some 510,000 distinct CDR3 sequences, of which under 25% were seen once. Around 27% of the sample is taken by the ten largest. Sequencing was carried out using blood. The receptors originated from a man aged 18 to 35 with Graves' hyperthyroidism.

In this sample, this clonotype turned up many times. The V gene is TRBV6-5, the J gene TRBJ2-5; 8 bases fit TRBD1. CDR1 is MNHEY, CDR2 SVGAGI, per germline. With V trimmed by 0 bases and J by 5 bases, 8 bases remained unmatched. The CDR3 covers 16 residues. CDR3: CASSYSGRQGLETQYF. In nucleotides, the CDR3 is TGTGCCAGCAGTTACTCAGGGAGACAGGGGCTCGAGACCCAGTACTTC.

This clonotype was detected ten times or more. The chain combines TRBV7-8 with TRBJ1-2; no definite D call. The CDR3 extends over 16 amino acids. The V gene's germline CDR1 is SGHVS and CDR2 FQNEAQ. V was shortened by 1 base and J by 0 bases, with 12 bases between the two germline ends. In DNA form, the CDR3 reads TGTGCCAGCAGCTTAGTTGGGAGGAGCGCTAACTATGGCTACACCTTC. Amino acid sequence: CASSLVGRSANYGYTF.

The table lists this clonotype with many counts. This chain joins TRBV12-3 or TRBV12-4 and TRBJ2-5; D possibly corresponds to TRBD2 (6 bases). Deletions cut 7 bases from V and 5 bases from J, with 14 bases between. The CDR3 covers 13 residues. The CDR3 loop reads CASTGDPGETQYF. Written as DNA, the CDR3 is TGTGCCAGCACGGGGGATCCTGGGGAGACCCAGTACTTC.

This clonotype has at least ten counts. This chain connects TRBV11-2 to TRBJ2-7, with 10 bases that match TRBD2. The CDR3 loop spans 13 amino acids. Trimming cost V 8 bases and J 0 bases; bases outside gene matches: 1. From germline, CDR1 is SGHAT and CDR2 FQNNGV. CDR3 region: CASRTSGSYEQYF. The CDR3 DNA is TGTGCCAGCCGGACTAGCGGCTCCTACGAGCAGTACTTC.

This clonotype was detected ten times or more. The chain couples TRBV20-1 to TRBJ1-3, with D possibly matching TRBD1 (5 bases). V gave up 3 bases and J gave up 7 bases, with 13 bases separating them. CDR3 length: 13 amino acids. Germline CDR1 reads DFQATT; CDR2 reads SNEGSKA (reference sequence). The CDR3 DNA is TGCAGTGCTAGCGGGCAGGGCGACAACACCATATATTTT. Amino acids: CSASGQGDNTIYF.

V usage is TRBV5-1 and J usage is TRBJ2-2, with a possible D match to TRBD1 (6 bases). This CDR3 comprises 15 residues. Trimming pared 2 bases from V and 0 bases from J, leaving 8 bases between. Germline-derived CDR1 and CDR2 are SGHRS and YFSETQ. Here the CDR3 reads CASSFRDTNTGELFF. CDR3 DNA sequence: TGCGCCAGCAGCTTCCGGGACACGAACACCGGGGAGCTGTTTTTT.

This clonotype appeared a few times. This rearrangement joins TRBV3-1 to TRBJ1-5; tentative D call: TRBD1 (6 bases). V dropped 1 base and J dropped 5 bases, with 15 bases sitting between them. Germline assignment: CDR1 LGHDT and CDR2 YNNKEL (reference sequence). This CDR3 region has 16 residues. CDR3 coding DNA: TGTGCCAGCAGCCAAGGGTCTAGGGGGGTATATCAGCCCCAGCATTTT. Its translation is CASSQGSRGVYQPQHF.

This clonotype was seen at least ten times. The gene calls are TRBV6-1 and TRBJ1-2; D is perhaps TRBD1 (6 bases). The CDR3 length is 13 residues. Trimming removed 2 bases at V and 5 bases at J, with 9 bases between. CDR1 and CDR2 (germline): MNHNS, SASEGT. The CDR3 nucleotides read TGTGCCAGCAGTGAAACAGGGAATTATGGCTACACCTTC. Amino acids: CASSETGNYGYTF.

This clonotype was found a few times. The CDR3 DNA reads TGTGCCTGCCCCAGACGGACAGGGTCTTTAGGAAGCTATGGCTACACCTTC. Protein sequence: CACPRRTGSLGSYGYTF. This sequence joins TRBV30 and TRBJ1-2, with 8 bases identical to TRBD1. Germline assignment: CDR1 GTSNPN and CDR2 SVGIG (reference sequence). The V segment lost 6 bases and the J segment 4 bases; nucleotides outside the gene matches: 19. The CDR3 loop spans 17 amino acids.

This clonotype was recorded many times. CDR3 nucleotides: TGTGCCTGGAGTGTCCCGGACATCCCCGGGGACATTCAGTACTTC. Its protein is CAWSVPDIPGDIQYF. V is TRBV30 and J is TRBJ2-4, with D possibly being TRBD1 or TRBD2 (5 bases each). Germline CDR1 GTSNPN, CDR2 SVGIG (reference sequence). This CDR3 has 15 residues. Deletions cut 0 bases from V and 8 bases from J, with 17 bases between.

Regarding this clonotype: At one boundary the junction diverges from the germline segment, which might be a read error. V and J are TRBV12-3 or TRBV12-4 and TRBJ2-4, with D hard to call. The CDR3 loop spans 14 amino acids. CDR3 nucleotide sequence: TGTGTCAGCATCCCCGACGGTTCCCGAAACATTCAGTACTTC. Amino acid sequence: CVSIPDGSRNIQYF.

At least ten counts were recorded for this clonotype. The rearrangement links TRBV20-1 to TRBJ1-5; no clear D gene. This CDR3 is 12 amino acids long. From germline, CDR1 is DFQATT and CDR2 SNEGSKA (reference sequence). Trimming left V 1 base short and J 7 bases short, with 8 bases between. In DNA form, the CDR3 reads TGCAGTGCTAGAGGGTCGGAGCAGCCCCAGCATTTT. This codes for CSARGSEQPQHF.

The rearrangement uses TRBV30 and TRBJ1-6, with D tentatively TRBD1 (5 bases). V lost 0 bases and J lost 6, with 15 bases in between. This CDR3 is 16 amino acids long. Germline loops: CDR1 GTSNPN, CDR2 SVGIG (reference sequence). The CDR3 bases are TGTGCCTGGAGTGTTTGGGGGAGCGGAGTTAATTCACCCCTCCACTTT. This codes for CAWSVWGSGVNSPLHF.

The chain carries TRBV2 and TRBJ2-7; 7 positions agree with TRBD1. V gave up 6 bases and J gave up 5 bases; unmatched junction bases: 19. The germline gives CDR1 SNHLY, CDR2 FYNNEI. There are 17 residues in the CDR3. CDR3 DNA: TGTGCCAGCAGCCTTACAGGGGTCAGCAAAGGGGCCGACGAGCAGTACTTC. It encodes CASSLTGVSKGADEQYF. Based on the CDR3 plus reference TRBV2 and TRBJ2-7, the full variable domain is EPEVTQTPSHQVTQMGQEVILRCVPISNHLYFYWYRQILGQKVEFLVSFYNNEISEKSEIFDDQFSVERPDGSNFTLKIRSTKLEDSAMYFCASSLTGVSKGADEQYFGPGTRLTVT.

This chain uses TRBV12-3 or TRBV12-4 with TRBJ1-5; perhaps TRBD1 as D (6 bases). The length of the CDR3 is 13 residues. Between the trimmed V and J ends, which lost 7 bases and 6 bases, there was a span of 13 bases. The CDR3 spells CASTTQGGQPQHF. The CDR3 DNA sequence: TGTGCCAGCACTACACAGGGCGGTCAGCCCCAGCATTTT.

There are many counts of this clonotype. V and J are TRBV20-1 and TRBJ1-1; D remains unclear. The length of the CDR3 is 13 residues. From germline, CDR1 is DFQATT and CDR2 SNEGSKA (reference sequence). Trimming took 3 bases from V and 6 from J, leaving 14 bases between them. The CDR3 DNA is TGCAGTGCTAGGAGACAACCACTCCCTGAAGCTTTCTTT. This codes for CSARRQPLPEAFF.

In its sample, this clonotype was seen many times. V is TRBV28 and J is TRBJ1-5; 10 bases are shared with TRBD1. This CDR3 comprises 15 residues. Looked up from germline, CDR1 is MDHEN and CDR2 is SYDVKM. Losses at the gene ends were 4 bases for V and 1 base for J; bases not matched to a gene: 1. The CDR3 loop reads CASSWGQGSNQPQHF. The CDR3 coding sequence is TGTGCCAGCAGTTGGGGACAGGGGAGCAATCAGCCCCAGCATTTT.

This clonotype was recorded at least ten times. This chain connects TRBV13 to TRBJ1-1, with 11 bases that match TRBD1. The CDR3 covers 15 residues. The V segment lost 4 bases and the J segment 3 bases; nucleotides outside the gene matches: 4. Germline CDR1 PRHDT, CDR2 FYEKMQ (reference sequence). The CDR3 region has the DNA TGTGCCAGCAGCTCCGGACAGGGGGCTGACACTGAAGCTTTCTTT. Translated, it gives CASSSGQGADTEAFF.